This T cell receptor beta chain emerged from a study of blood T cells in healthy people across ages. This clonotype was seen a few times. V gave up 6 bases and J gave up 5 bases; unmatched junction bases: 8. The CDR3 is 14 amino acids. Germline CDR1 is DFQATT and CDR2 is SNEGSKA (reference sequence). Using a J-beta primer mix together with a sample-barcoded 5' primer, a second PCR was run for roughly 6 to 12 cycles. Each CDR3 protein is one row after TCRdb ran MiXCR on the 5' RACE reads. The profile shows about 1.4 million distinct CDR3 sequences, 45% to 70% of them singletons. Extracted total RNA amounted to at least 5 micrograms for each sample.

This chain joins TRBV20-1 and TRBJ1-1; 11 bases match TRBD1. The material sequenced was blood. The sequence was collected from a man younger than 30 in good health. The CDR3 DNA reads as TGCAGTGCCTCAGAAGGACAGGGGGCGACTGAAGCTTTCTTT. Encoded protein: CSASEGQGATEAFF.